The 28 T cell receptor beta chains below come from one sample, sequenced in a study of Graves' ophthalmopathy and Graves' hyperthyroidism. The authors amplified TCR beta CDR3 regions from RNA transcripts. RT-PCR in the first round used HTBI primers; a second-round multiplex PCR followed. TCRdb passed the multiplex PCR reads through MiXCR, listing each CDR3 protein once. Here the sample spans a few hundred thousand distinct CDR3 sequences, roughly 18% being singletons. Sequencing was carried out using peripheral blood. The receptors shown here come from a woman aged 18-35 years with Graves' ophthalmopathy.

This clonotype was seen at least ten times. V usage is TRBV6-4 and J usage is TRBJ1-2, with no clear D. This CDR3 region has 16 residues. Trimming took 2 bases from V and 4 from J, leaving 17 bases between them. CDR1 and CDR2 (germline): MRHNA, SNTAGT. Here the CDR3 reads CASSDRSIRLSYGYTF. The CDR3 bases are TGTGCCAGCAGTGACCGCAGTATTCGTCTATCCTATGGCTACACCTTC.

V is TRBV19 and J is TRBJ1-1; 8 bases line up with TRBD1. CDR3 length: 15 residues. Germline V CDR1 and CDR2: LNHDA, SQIVND (reference sequence). The junction had 11 bases not matched to a gene; V was cut back by 3 bases and J by 8 bases. The CDR3 DNA reads TGTGCCAGTAGTATCGGACAGGGAGGCTTGGACGAAGCTTTCTTT. Encoded protein: CASSIGQGGLDEAFF. The variable domain in full, with the rest retrieved from reference TRBV19 and TRBJ1-1, is DGGITQSPKYLFRKEGQNVTLSCEQNLNHDAMYWYRQDPGQGLRLIYYSQIVNDFQKGDIAEGYSVSREKKESFPLTVTSAQKNPTAFYLCASSIGQGGLDEAFFGQGTRLTVV.

Many counts were recorded for this clonotype. The chain couples TRBV15 to TRBJ1-2; 7 bases match TRBD1. The CDR3 spans 14 residues. Germline assignment: CDR1 LNHNV and CDR2 YYDKDF (reference sequence). V lost 2 bases and J lost 8; bases outside the gene matches: 8. The CDR3 spells CATSRNTGDWGYTF. The DNA for the CDR3 is TGTGCCACCAGCAGAAACACAGGGGACTGGGGCTACACCTTC.

This clonotype was recorded many times. The rearrangement links TRBV20-1 to TRBJ1-4; D remains unclear. The CDR3 extends over 15 amino acids. The germline V gene encodes CDR1 DFQATT and CDR2 SNEGSKA (reference sequence). In nucleotides, the CDR3 is TGCGGGATCCAAGTGATGTGGGAAACTAATGAAAAACTGTTTTTT. This gives the protein CGIQVMWETNEKLFF.

This clonotype was counted ten times or more. The chain uses TRBV6-1 and TRBJ1-1; a possible D gene is TRBD1 (6 bases). The CDR3 runs 16 residues. V gave up 1 base and J gave up 0 bases, with 12 bases separating them. Germline CDR1 reads MNHNS; CDR2 reads SASEGT. The CDR3 loop reads CASSEGIDRLNTEAFF. For the CDR3, the DNA is TGTGCCAGCAGTGAAGGGATAGACAGGTTGAACACTGAAGCTTTCTTT.

This clonotype was recorded many times. The chain is built from TRBV12-3 or TRBV12-4 and TRBJ1-1; D unresolved. V gave up 6 bases and J gave up 4 bases, with 15 bases separating them. CDR3 length equals 14 residues. CDR3 amino acids: CASRFRGRGTEAFF. Written as DNA, the CDR3 is TGTGCCAGCAGATTTCGCGGACGGGGCACTGAAGCTTTCTTT.

This clonotype was recorded many times. This chain joins TRBV5-6 and TRBJ1-5; no clear D gene. Germline V lookup: CDR1 SGHDT, CDR2 YYEEEE. The CDR3 contains 15 residues. V dropped 1 base and J dropped 5 bases, with 13 bases sitting between them. The DNA of the CDR3 is TGTGCCAGCAGCTTGTGGGGAAAATGGGATCAGCCCCAGCATTTT. Translating it yields CASSLWGKWDQPQHF.

This clonotype was detected ten times or more. Its ends do not fully match the called genes, so a read error is possible. The V call is TRBV7-2, the J call TRBJ1-1; D perhaps matches TRBD1 (5 bases). The CDR3 consists of 13 residues. Germline CDR1 and CDR2: SGHTA and FQGNSA. Written as DNA, the CDR3 is TGTGCCAGCAGCTTAGTAGGTAGTGTGGGGCCCGCTTTT. This gives the protein CASSLVGSVGPAF.

This sequence joins TRBV6-1 and TRBJ1-5; no clear D. This CDR3 is built from 15 residues. V was clipped by 2 bases and J by 0 bases, with 8 bases between them. CDR1 is MNHNS and CDR2 is SASEGT in the germline V gene. CDR3 sequence (DNA): TGTGCCAGCAGTGAACAGAATGTTAGCAATCAGCCCCAGCATTTT. Translation: CASSEQNVSNQPQHF.

The rearrangement joins TRBV12-3 or TRBV12-4 to TRBJ2-5; weak D call: TRBD2 (5 bases). Trimming pared 2 bases from V and 6 bases from J, leaving 16 bases between. The CDR3 runs 15 residues. Here the CDR3 reads CASSLRGSGGKTQYF. The DNA for the CDR3 is TGTGCCAGCAGTTTAAGAGGGTCAGGTGGAAAGACCCAGTACTTC.

This clonotype was picked up many times. The V gene is TRBV6-2 or TRBV6-3, the J gene TRBJ1-1; D ambiguous. The CDR3 is 16 residues long. CDR1 and CDR2 (germline): MNHEY, SVGEGT. The V and J ends lost 5 bases and 3 bases respectively, with 19 bases between them. The CDR3, as DNA: TGTGCCAGCAGTCACTTAGCAGGCCCCGGGGACACTGAAGCTTTCTTT. Amino acid sequence: CASSHLAGPGDTEAFF.

The table lists this clonotype with many counts. The genes are TRBV7-2 and TRBJ2-7; D not resolved. This CDR3 region has 13 residues. V was shortened by 3 bases and J by 0 bases, with 6 bases between the two germline ends. The germline CDR1 and CDR2 sequences are SGHTA and FQGNSA. The chain's CDR3 is CASSFESSYEQYF. The CDR3, as DNA: TGTGCCAGCAGCTTCGAAAGCTCCTACGAGCAGTACTTC.

There are many counts of this clonotype. The rearrangement links TRBV25-1 to TRBJ1-1; 7 nucleotides align to TRBD1. The germline V gene has CDR1 MGHDK and CDR2 SYGVNS. The V segment lost 5 bases and the J segment 3 bases; nucleotides outside the gene matches: 6. The CDR3 loop spans 14 amino acids. The CDR3 bases are TGTGCCAGCAGTAGCGCAGGGGGACACACTGAAGCTTTCTTT. Amino acid sequence: CASSSAGGHTEAFF.

The rearrangement uses TRBV6-2 or TRBV6-3 and TRBJ2-2, with a tentative D call TRBD1 (5 bases). V was clipped by 8 bases and J by 3 bases, with 16 bases between them. The CDR3 has 15 residues. CDR1 and CDR2 from the germline V gene are MNHEY and SVGEGT. DNA of the CDR3: TGTGCCAGCCGGGTAGTGGGGCTGGACACCGGGGAGCTGTTTTTT. The encoded protein is CASRVVGLDTGELFF.

This clonotype has a count of ten or more. The V and J genes are TRBV15 and TRBJ1-5, with D possibly being TRBD1 (5 bases). The V gene lost 3 bases and the J gene lost 7 bases, with 16 bases spanning the gap. The germline V gene encodes CDR1 LNHNV and CDR2 YYDKDF (reference sequence). The CDR3 loop spans 15 amino acids. The CDR3 here is CATSSAYPGIQPQHF. CDR3 DNA: TGTGCCACCAGCAGCGCCTACCCAGGGATCCAGCCCCAGCATTTT.

The chain recombines TRBV30 with TRBJ1-1; no definite D call. This CDR3 is built from 12 residues. From germline, CDR1 is GTSNPN and CDR2 SVGIG (reference sequence). Trimming pared 3 bases from V and 4 bases from J, leaving 9 bases between. The DNA of the CDR3 is TGTGCCTGGAGGTTGGATAGCACTGAAGCTTTCTTT. It specifies CAWRLDSTEAFF. The variable domain in full, completed from reference TRBV30 and TRBJ1-1, reads SQTIHQWPATLVQPVGSPLSLECTVEGTSNPNLYWYRQAAGRGLQLLFYSVGIGQISSEVPQNLSASRPQDRQFILSSKKLLLSDSGFYLCAWRLDSTEAFFGQGTRLTVV.

This clonotype was picked up many times. The chain uses TRBV20-1 and TRBJ1-1, with TRBD1 identical over 7 bases. This CDR3 is built from 12 residues. V lost 5 bases, J lost 3 bases, and 3 bases stayed unmatched. Germline CDR1 is DFQATT and CDR2 is SNEGSKA (reference sequence). The CDR3 region is CSARQGYTEAFF. CDR3 nucleotides: TGCAGTGCTCGACAGGGATACACTGAAGCTTTCTTT.

The CDR3 coding sequence is TGTGCCAGCAGAGCGAGCGGGAGTAGTTCCTACGAGCAGTACTTC. It codes for CASRASGSSSYEQYF. The rearrangement joins TRBV6-1 to TRBJ2-7, with 8 bases lining up with TRBD2. V was clipped by 6 bases and J by 1 base; unmatched bases: 8. Looked up from germline, CDR1 is MNHNS and CDR2 is SASEGT. The CDR3 covers 15 residues.

The sample holds many counts of this clonotype. The chain combines TRBV19 with TRBJ1-6, with D hard to call. Trimming left V 6 bases short and J 4 bases short, with 7 bases between. CDR1 LNHDA and CDR2 SQIVND come from the germline V gene (reference sequence). The CDR3 has 13 residues. In DNA, the CDR3 is TGTGCCAGTAGGGACGGATATAATTCACCCCTCCACTTT. This translates into CASRDGYNSPLHF.

This clonotype was seen repeatedly, ten times or more. V gene TRBV19 combines with J gene TRBJ2-3; D is ambiguous. This CDR3 spans 15 amino acids. Trimming took 4 bases from V and 4 from J, leaving 15 bases between them. In germline, CDR1 is LNHDA, CDR2 SQIVND (reference sequence). DNA of the CDR3: TGTGCCAGTAGTACCCCGGGCTCTTCGGCAGATACGCAGTATTTT. Amino acid sequence: CASSTPGSSADTQYF.

Regarding this clonotype: A much larger clone lies a single base off, so this may be a read error. Because the CDR3 is missing its conserved closing phenylalanine or tryptophan, this is likely a read error. The CDR3 reads CASSYRSAYEQYS. The CDR3 region has the DNA TGTGCCAGCAGTTACAGGTCGGCCTACGAGCAGTACTCC. The chain combines TRBV6-5 with TRBJ2-7; no clear D gene. The CDR3 runs 13 residues. V shed 2 bases and J shed 2 bases, with 7 bases lying between them. In germline, CDR1 is MNHEY, CDR2 SVGAGI.

The J gene is TRBJ1-1, the V gene TRBV6-5; TRBD1 matches at 9 bases. The length of the CDR3 is 14 residues. Germline V lookup: CDR1 MNHEY, CDR2 SVGAGI. V trimming: 0 bases; J trimming: 6 bases; junction bases outside the gene matches: 2. The CDR3 nucleotides read TGTGCCAGCAGTTACTCGAACAGGGGGCCTGAAGCTTTCTTT. It encodes CASSYSNRGPEAFF.

In its sample, this clonotype was seen many times. The V call is TRBV7-8, the J call TRBJ2-6; TRBD1 aligns across 7 bases. The germline gives CDR1 SGHVS, CDR2 FQNEAQ. V gave up 4 bases and J gave up 1 base; unmatched junction bases: 4. CDR3 length equals 16 residues. CDR3 sequence: CASSSDRVSGANVLTF. CDR3 in DNA: TGTGCCAGCAGCTCAGACAGGGTATCTGGGGCCAACGTCCTGACTTTC. Full variable domain (remainder filled in from reference TRBV7-8 and TRBJ2-6): GAGVSQSPRYKVAKRGQDVALRCDPISGHVSLFWYQQALGQGPEFLTYFQNEAQLDKSGLPSDRFFAERPEGSVSTLKIQRTQQEDSAVYLCASSSDRVSGANVLTFGAGSRLTVL.

This clonotype was observed at least ten times. The rearrangement joins TRBV6-2 or TRBV6-3 to TRBJ1-2; D is ambiguous. CDR3 size: 13 residues. Germline-derived CDR1 and CDR2 are MNHEY and SVGEGT. Trimming took off 2 bases at V and 1 base at J, with 5 bases between the two ends. CDR3: CASSYVGNYGYTF. The DNA of the CDR3 is TGTGCCAGCAGTTACGTGGGTAACTATGGCTACACCTTC.

This clonotype has a count of ten or more. V and J are TRBV28 and TRBJ1-5, with D possibly TRBD1 on 6 matching bases. The V end was cut by 1 base, the J end by 7 bases, with 14 bases between. Germline V gene lookup returns CDR1 MDHEN and CDR2 SYDVKM. The CDR3 has 15 residues. CDR3: CASSLLVGARQPQHF. CDR3 sequence (DNA): TGTGCCAGCAGTTTATTGGTGGGGGCACGGCAGCCCCAGCATTTT. Using reference TRBV28 and TRBJ1-5 for the parts outside the CDR3, the full variable domain is DVKVTQSSRYLVKRTGEKVFLECVQDMDHENMFWYRQDPGLGLRLIYFSYDVKMKEKGDIPEGYSVSREKKERFSLILESASTNQTSMYLCASSLLVGARQPQHFGDGTRLSIL.

This clonotype has ten or more counts. The chain combines TRBV19 with TRBJ2-5, with D tentatively TRBD1 (6 bases). This CDR3 region has 16 residues. Per the germline V gene, CDR1 is LNHDA and CDR2 is SQIVND (reference sequence). V was trimmed by 3 bases and J by 2 bases, leaving 16 bases between them. The CDR3 protein is CASSMVGAKRQETQYF. DNA of the CDR3: TGTGCCAGTAGTATGGTGGGGGCGAAGCGACAAGAGACCCAGTACTTC.

This clonotype was observed at least ten times. V gene TRBV7-9 combines with J gene TRBJ2-4; D gene unclear. This CDR3 spans 13 amino acids. The germline V and J ends were trimmed by 10 bases and 8 bases, with 18 bases remaining between them. Germline V gene lookup returns CDR1 SEHNR and CDR2 FQNEAQ (reference sequence). CDR3: CATPWGVKDIQYF. DNA of the CDR3: TGTGCCACCCCGTGGGGTGTCAAGGACATTCAGTACTTC.

This clonotype was picked up many times. This may come from a read error, since a much larger clone is one base off. This chain links TRBV10-1 with TRBJ2-5; no reliable D call. CDR3 length: 13 residues. Germline-derived CDR1 and CDR2 are WNHNN and SYGVQD (reference sequence). The DNA for the CDR3 is TGCGCCGGCAGTGCATCCCCTGGATGGCCCCAGTACTTC. Its protein product is CAGSASPGWPQYF.